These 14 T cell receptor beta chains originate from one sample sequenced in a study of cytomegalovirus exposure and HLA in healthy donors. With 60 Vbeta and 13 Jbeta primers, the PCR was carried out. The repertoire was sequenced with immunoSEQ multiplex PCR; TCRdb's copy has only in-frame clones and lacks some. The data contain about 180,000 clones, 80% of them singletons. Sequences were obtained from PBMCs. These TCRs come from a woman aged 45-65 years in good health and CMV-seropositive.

DNA for the CDR3: TGTGCCAGCAGCGTAGCCTCAGGGGTCGGCGAAAAACTGTTTTTT. Its translation: CASSVASGVGEKLFF. The chain joins TRBV9 to TRBJ1-4; weak D call: TRBD1 (6 bases). Germline V gene data show CDR1 as SGDLS and CDR2 as YYNGEE. The CDR3 sequence is 15 residues long. V was clipped by 0 bases and J by 8 bases, with 14 bases between them.

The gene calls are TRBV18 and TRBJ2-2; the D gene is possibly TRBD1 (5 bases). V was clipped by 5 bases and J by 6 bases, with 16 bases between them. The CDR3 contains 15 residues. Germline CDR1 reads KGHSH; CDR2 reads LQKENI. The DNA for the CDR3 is TGTGCCAGCTCATCTCGGCCAGGGCGGTCCGGGGAGCTGTTTTTT. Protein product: CASSSRPGRSGELFF.

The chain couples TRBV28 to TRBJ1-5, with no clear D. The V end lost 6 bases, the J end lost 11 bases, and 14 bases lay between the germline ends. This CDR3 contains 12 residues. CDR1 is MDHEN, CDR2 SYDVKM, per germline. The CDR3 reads CASRPRSKAQHF. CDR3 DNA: TGTGCCAGCAGGCCTCGTAGCAAGGCCCAGCATTTT.

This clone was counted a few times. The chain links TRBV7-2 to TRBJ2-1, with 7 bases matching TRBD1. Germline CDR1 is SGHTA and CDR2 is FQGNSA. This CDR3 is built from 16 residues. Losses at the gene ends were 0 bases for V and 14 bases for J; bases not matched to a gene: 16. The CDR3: CASSLAISGTAMEKFF. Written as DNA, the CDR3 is TGTGCCAGCAGCTTAGCGATATCAGGGACAGCCATGGAGAAGTTCTTC.

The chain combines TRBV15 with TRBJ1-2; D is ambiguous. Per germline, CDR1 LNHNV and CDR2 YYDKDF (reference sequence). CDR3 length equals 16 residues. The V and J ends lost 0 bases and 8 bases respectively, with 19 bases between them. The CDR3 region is CATSRERSFFRSGYTF. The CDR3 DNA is TGTGCCACCAGCAGAGAGAGATCTTTCTTTAGAAGCGGCTACACCTTC. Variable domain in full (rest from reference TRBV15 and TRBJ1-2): DAMVIQNPRYQVTQFGKPVTLSCSQTLNHNVMYWYQQKSSQAPKLLFHYYDKDFNNEADTPDNFQSRRPNTSFCFLDIRSPGLGDTAMYLCATSRERSFFRSGYTFGSGTRLTVV.

CDR3 sequence (DNA): TGTGCCAGCAAGCACAGGGAGAGCAATCAGCCCCAGCATTTT. Translation: CASKHRESNQPQHF. This chain uses TRBV5-4 with TRBJ1-5; the D gene is possibly TRBD1 (6 bases). The ends were cut back, 6 bases at V and 1 base at J, with 11 bases in the middle. The V gene's germline CDR1 is SGHNT and CDR2 YYREEE (reference sequence). The CDR3 sequence is 14 residues long.

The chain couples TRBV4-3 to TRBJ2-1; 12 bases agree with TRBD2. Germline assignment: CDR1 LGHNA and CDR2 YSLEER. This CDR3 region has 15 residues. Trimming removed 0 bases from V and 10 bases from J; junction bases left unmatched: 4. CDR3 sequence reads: CASSQDRLAGDEQFF. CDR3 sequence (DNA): TGCGCCAGCAGCCAAGATCGACTAGCGGGGGACGAGCAGTTCTTC.

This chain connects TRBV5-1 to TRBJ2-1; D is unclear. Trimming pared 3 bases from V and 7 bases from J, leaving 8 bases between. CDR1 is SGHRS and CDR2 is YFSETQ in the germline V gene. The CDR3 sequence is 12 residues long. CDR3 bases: TGCGCCAGCAGCTATCGAGTGAATGAGCAGTTCTTC. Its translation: CASSYRVNEQFF.

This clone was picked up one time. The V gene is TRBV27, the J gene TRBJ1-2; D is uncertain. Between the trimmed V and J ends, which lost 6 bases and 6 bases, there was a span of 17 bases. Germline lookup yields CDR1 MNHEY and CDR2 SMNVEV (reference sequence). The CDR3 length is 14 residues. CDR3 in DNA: TGTGCCAGCAGCCCTCACGGCGGTCACGATGGCTACACCTTC. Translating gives CASSPHGGHDGYTF.

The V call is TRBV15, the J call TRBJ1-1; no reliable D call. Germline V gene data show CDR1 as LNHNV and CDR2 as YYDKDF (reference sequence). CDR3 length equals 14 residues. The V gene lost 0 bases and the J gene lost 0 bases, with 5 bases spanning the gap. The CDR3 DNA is TGTGCCACCAGCAGAGATCGAGTGAACACTGAAGCTTTCTTT. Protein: CATSRDRVNTEAFF.

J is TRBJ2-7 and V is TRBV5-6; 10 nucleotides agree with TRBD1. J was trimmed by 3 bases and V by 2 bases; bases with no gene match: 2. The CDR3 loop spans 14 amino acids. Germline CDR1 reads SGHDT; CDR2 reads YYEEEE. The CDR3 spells CASSFGTGDYEQYF. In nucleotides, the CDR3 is TGTGCCAGCAGCTTCGGGACAGGGGACTACGAGCAGTACTTC.

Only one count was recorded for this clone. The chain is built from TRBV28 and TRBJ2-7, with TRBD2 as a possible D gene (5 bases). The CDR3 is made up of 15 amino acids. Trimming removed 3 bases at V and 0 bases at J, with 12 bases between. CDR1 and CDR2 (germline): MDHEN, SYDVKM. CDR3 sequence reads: CASSFERLSSYEQYF. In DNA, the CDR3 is TGTGCCAGCAGTTTTGAGCGGCTGAGCTCCTACGAGCAGTACTTC.

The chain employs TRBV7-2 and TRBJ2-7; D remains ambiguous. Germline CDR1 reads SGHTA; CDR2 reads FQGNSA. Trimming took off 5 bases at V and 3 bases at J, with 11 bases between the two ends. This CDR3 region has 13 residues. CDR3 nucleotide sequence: TGTGCCAGCAGCCTGACAAGAAGCTACGAGCAGTACTTC. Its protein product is CASSLTRSYEQYF.

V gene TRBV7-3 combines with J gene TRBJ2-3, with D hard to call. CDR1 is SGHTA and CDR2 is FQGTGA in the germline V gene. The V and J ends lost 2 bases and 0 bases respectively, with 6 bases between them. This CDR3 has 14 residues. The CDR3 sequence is CASSLGASTDTQYF. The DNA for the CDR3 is TGTGCCAGCAGCTTAGGAGCAAGCACAGATACGCAGTATTTT.